The rows below give T cell receptor beta chains drawn from one sample of a study of blood T cell repertoires in COVID-19. The assay was immunoSEQ multiplex PCR, and TCRdb's table has in-frame clones only and misses some. Of over 450,000 clones in the sample, roughly nine tenths were seen once. The sequencing input was peripheral blood. The receptors here all came from a woman aged 45-65 years with COVID-19, enrolled during active disease. The CDR3 runs from the conserved cysteine through the conserved F or W.

j_gene | v_gene | CDR3aa
TRBJ2-1 | TRBV19 | CASSIVDRGEQFF
TRBJ1-2 | TRBV5-1 | CASRLMIGQGGYGYTF
TRBJ1-3 | TRBV7-9 | CASSEDSGNTIYF
TRBJ2-7 | TRBV7-3 | CASSWVGGEQYF
TRBJ1-1 | TRBV25-1 | CASSDRQGPNPPEAFF
TRBJ1-2 | TRBV2 | CASSPGQGPYGYTF
TRBJ1-1 | TRBV9 | CASSVASSGGDTEAFF
TRBJ1-2 | TRBV5-1 | CASSLGGNHGYTF
TRBJ1-2 | TRBV12-5 | CASGLAQQGQLLGYTF
TRBJ1-5 | TRBV19 | CASSPGTGRKNQPQHF
TRBJ2-1 | TRBV25-1 | CASSEFGGGAWNEQFF
TRBJ1-1 | TRBV30 | CAWTDRGRKAFF
TRBJ2-5 | TRBV6-5 | CASNRGSEETQYF
TRBJ2-3 | TRBV12-3/TRBV12-4 | CASTPLLGGTQYF
TRBJ1-2 | TRBV2 | CASSSDNSYGYTF
TRBJ2-7 | TRBV6-2/TRBV6-3 | CASSYGTGGYEQYF
TRBJ1-5 | TRBV6-2/TRBV6-3 | CASSYPRSGQFNQPQHF
TRBJ2-1 | TRBV5-1 | CASSTDTEQFF
TRBJ2-6 | TRBV9 | CASSVWAFSGANVLTF
TRBJ2-7 | TRBV5-1 | CASSLAGQGGYEQYF
TRBJ1-2 | TRBV11-2 | CASSPNNFHYGYTF
TRBJ1-1 | TRBV30 | CAWRSAGGGYTEAFF
TRBJ2-7 | TRBV6-5 | CASRSSGESYEQYF
TRBJ2-7 | TRBV3-1/TRBV3-2 | CASSLRGQHNNEQYF
TRBJ2-5 | TRBV5-1 | CASSPEGLAGGQETQYF
TRBJ2-7 | TRBV6-1 | CASSEGGRGRHEQYF
TRBJ2-5 | TRBV18 | CASSNRDSETQYF
TRBJ1-2 | TRBV5-6 | CASSLQDSLYYGYTF
TRBJ1-1 | TRBV6-5 | CASTQGGPMFAEAFF
TRBJ1-1 | TRBV3-1/TRBV3-2 | CASSTRHENTEAFF
TRBJ1-5 | TRBV27 | CASRAGTGGGFPQHF
TRBJ1-5 | TRBV24-1 | CATSDLQEPNQPQHF
TRBJ1-3 | TRBV11-2 | CASSQDRASGNTIYF
TRBJ2-3 | TRBV18 | CASSLPSTDTQYF
TRBJ1-4 | TRBV6-5 | CASRQGGTNEKLFF
TRBJ1-6 | TRBV19 | CASSPRTGGGNSPLHF
TRBJ2-7 | TRBV5-1 | CASSLSGQGANEQYF
TRBJ2-1 | TRBV6-5 | CASSRQAMDNEQFF
TRBJ2-3 | TRBV5-1 | CASSYVLGTDTQYF
TRBJ1-1 | TRBV7-9 | CASRPPRVSGGNSAEAFF
TRBJ2-7 | TRBV24-1 | CATSDFDRSYEQYF
TRBJ2-1 | TRBV30 | CAWSQPSGGHLDEQFF
TRBJ1-5 | TRBV15 | CATSRDAGSLMDQPQHF
TRBJ2-1 | TRBV6-5 | CASNRGPGNEQFF
TRBJ2-1 | TRBV30 | CAWSPHGLYNEQFF
TRBJ2-1 | TRBV15 | CATSRVGSSYNEQFF
TRBJ2-5 | TRBV19 | CASSITSGGAQKTQYF
TRBJ2-3 | TRBV5-1 | CASSSGGPETQYF
TRBJ1-6 | TRBV30 | CAWSRQGSSPLHF